This T cell receptor beta chain was captured by sequencing in a study of T cell changes during pregnancy in multiple sclerosis (dated by TCRdb to the late 2010s). Study-level background: The study looked at changes in the T cell repertoire across pregnancy in women with multiple sclerosis.

V and J lose 5 bases and 6 bases, and a span of 5 bases separates them. As encoded in the germline V gene (reference sequence), CDR1 is SEHNR while CDR2 is FQNEAQ. CDR3 length: 11 amino acids, cysteine to phenylalanine. Just the 33-base CDR3 DNA is kept, in frame starting at base 1. Preparation of the library involved the immunoSEQ multiplex PCR assay. Sourced from immuneACCESS, this table was stored by TCRdb with only in-frame sequences that have V and J called. A share of the clones is absent; for the studies checked, an unresolved V gene accounts for under half, and the remainder has no known explanation. Counted in this sample were around 130,000 clones; approximately 95% of them appeared once. Less than 7.5% of the sample is taken by the ten largest. As for this clone: Its antigen target is currently unknown. It has no much larger one-base neighbor in the sample; base qualities were not kept.

This TCR was recovered from a female donor with multiple sclerosis, enrolled in a pregnancy study. Sample: peripheral blood, taken before pregnancy. The chain is assembled from TRBV7-9 and TRBJ2-1; the D gene lacks a confident call. The bases are TGTGCCAGCAGCCCCTTCAATGAGCAGTTCTTC. This encodes CASSPFNEQFF.